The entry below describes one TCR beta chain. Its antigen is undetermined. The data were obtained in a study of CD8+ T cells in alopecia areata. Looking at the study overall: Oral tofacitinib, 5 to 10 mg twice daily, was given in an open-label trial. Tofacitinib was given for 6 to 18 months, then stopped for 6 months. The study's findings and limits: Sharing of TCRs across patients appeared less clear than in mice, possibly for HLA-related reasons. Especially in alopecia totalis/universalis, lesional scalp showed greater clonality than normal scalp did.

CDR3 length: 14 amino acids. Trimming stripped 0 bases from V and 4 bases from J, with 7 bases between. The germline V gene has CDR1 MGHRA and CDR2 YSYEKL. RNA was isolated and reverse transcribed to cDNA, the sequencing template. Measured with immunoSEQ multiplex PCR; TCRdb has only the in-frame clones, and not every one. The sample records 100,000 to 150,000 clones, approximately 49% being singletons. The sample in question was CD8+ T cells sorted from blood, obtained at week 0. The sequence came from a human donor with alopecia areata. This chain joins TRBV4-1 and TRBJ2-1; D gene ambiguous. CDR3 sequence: CASSQELEYNEQFF. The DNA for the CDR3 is TGCGCCAGCAGCCAAGAGTTAGAGTACAATGAGCAGTTCTTC.